This T cell receptor (beta chain) is from a study of OX40 agonist ivuxolimab in advanced cancers. Clones were read by immunoSEQ multiplex PCR, and TCRdb kept only the in-frame ones, dropping some. Here the sample spans under 85,000 clones, 90% to 95% being singletons. Exclusion of a patient followed from autoimmune disease history or systemic immunosuppression. The CDR3 is made up of 12 amino acids. The V and J ends lost 2 bases and 3 bases respectively, with 5 bases between them. Germline V CDR1 and CDR2: SGHNT, YYREEE (reference sequence). This receptor was taken from an adult with an advanced solid tumor such as melanoma, head and neck, liver or kidney cancer. The sample in question was CD4+ or CD8+ T cells sorted from blood, obtained in a trial of the OX40 agonist ivuxolimab. The chain carries TRBV5-4 and TRBJ1-1; D remains ambiguous. CDR3 sequence reads: CASSFRYTEAFF. Here the CDR3 DNA reads TGTGCCAGCAGCTTTAGATACACTGAAGCTTTCTTT.